One and the same sample provided the 16 T cell receptor beta chains below, sequenced in a study of T cell changes during pregnancy in multiple sclerosis. The table came from immunoSEQ multiplex PCR; TCRdb's copy has only in-frame clones and leaves some out. Of about 20,000 clones listed, approximately 86% are singletons. The source was CD8+ T cells from peripheral blood mononuclear cells, collected after pregnancy. The receptors here all came from a female donor in good health, enrolled as a control in a pregnancy study.

The chain recombines TRBV30 with TRBJ1-1, with D maybe TRBD1 (5 bases). This CDR3 contains 15 residues. The germline CDR1 and CDR2 sequences are GTSNPN and SVGIG (reference sequence). Trimming removed 3 bases from V and 0 bases from J, with 14 bases in between. CDR3 in amino acids: CAWSLGGVMNTEAFF. DNA for the CDR3: TGTGCCTGGAGCCTCGGGGGAGTCATGAACACTGAAGCTTTCTTT. The full variable domain, completed using reference TRBV30 and TRBJ1-1, is SQTIHQWPATLVQPVGSPLSLECTVEGTSNPNLYWYRQAAGRGLQLLFYSVGIGQISSEVPQNLSASRPQDRQFILSSKKLLLSDSGFYLCAWSLGGVMNTEAFFGQGTRLTVV.

The rearrangement links TRBV6-6 to TRBJ1-2; D uncertain. Trimming pared 7 bases from V and 6 bases from J, leaving 12 bases between. This CDR3 is 12 amino acids long. Germline CDR1 and CDR2: MNHNY and SVGAGI (reference sequence). The CDR3 protein is CASTLGGDGYTF. The CDR3 DNA follows: TGTGCCAGCACCCTCGGCGGGGATGGCTACACCTTC.

The J gene is TRBJ1-1, the V gene TRBV6-5; a weak D match, TRBD1 (6 bases). The CDR3 is made up of 12 amino acids. Germline V lookup: CDR1 MNHEY, CDR2 SVGAGI. The V end lost 2 bases, the J end lost 6 bases, and 7 bases lay between the germline ends. CDR3 DNA: TGTGCCAGCAGTTACGGGGGCTCTGAAGCTTTCTTT. Translation gives CASSYGGSEAFF.

V is TRBV5-4 and J is TRBJ2-7, with a tentative D call TRBD1 (6 bases). The V gene lost 4 bases and the J gene lost 3 bases, with 8 bases spanning the gap. Looked up from germline, CDR1 is SGHNT and CDR2 is YYREEE (reference sequence). This CDR3 has 12 residues. The CDR3 nucleotides read TGTGCCAGCAGCAGACAGGACTACGAGCAGTACTTC. Translated: CASSRQDYEQYF.

The genes are TRBV9 and TRBJ2-5; 10 nucleotides match TRBD2. This CDR3 has 16 amino acids. V dropped 4 bases and J dropped 2; count of bases not matched to a gene: 8. Per the germline V gene, CDR1 is SGDLS and CDR2 is YYNGEE. The CDR3 is CASSPGLAGVQETQYF. DNA of the CDR3: TGTGCCAGCAGCCCCGGCCTAGCGGGGGTACAAGAGACCCAGTACTTC.

The V and J genes are TRBV13 and TRBJ2-1, with no clear D. V lost 7 bases and J 0 bases, leaving 10 bases between the germline ends. The CDR3 has 14 amino acids. Germline V gene lookup returns CDR1 PRHDT and CDR2 FYEKMQ (reference sequence). The DNA of the CDR3 is TGTGCCAGCACCACCCCTAGCTCCTACAATGAGCAGTTCTTC. It codes for CASTTPSSYNEQFF.

The J gene is TRBJ2-1, the V gene TRBV11-2; D is uncertain. The V end lost 1 base, the J end lost 8 bases, and 9 bases lay between the germline ends. The CDR3 consists of 13 residues. Germline lookup yields CDR1 SGHAT and CDR2 FQNNGV. This CDR3 reads CASSLVLAHEQFF. For the CDR3, the DNA is TGTGCCAGCAGCTTAGTCTTAGCCCATGAGCAGTTCTTC.

V gene TRBV7-6 combines with J gene TRBJ1-5; 8 nucleotides line up with TRBD1. The CDR3 runs to 13 residues. Germline loops: CDR1 SGHVS, CDR2 FNYEAQ. With V trimmed by 4 bases and J by 7 bases, 3 bases remained unmatched. CDR3 region: CASSSDRAQPQHF. CDR3 nucleotide sequence: TGTGCCAGCAGCTCGGACAGGGCCCAGCCCCAGCATTTT.

The V call is TRBV19, the J call TRBJ1-2; D unresolved. The CDR3 is made up of 19 amino acids. Per germline, CDR1 LNHDA and CDR2 SQIVND (reference sequence). V was trimmed by 5 bases and J by 6 bases, leaving 31 bases between them. CDR3 region: CASSHPGKIFQIAPDGYTF. CDR3 nucleotides: TGTGCCAGTAGTCACCCGGGAAAAATCTTTCAAATCGCCCCGGATGGCTACACCTTC.

About this clone itself: One end of the junction varies from germline; a read error may be responsible. This sequence joins TRBV4-1 and TRBJ1-2; a weak D match, TRBD1 (5 bases). Germline V gene data show CDR1 as MGHRA and CDR2 as YSYEKL. The CDR3 covers 15 residues. CDR3 coding DNA: TGCGCCAGCAGCCAGGCTACAGGTTTCGAGCCGAGCCCCCCCTTC. This codes for CASSQATGFEPSPPF.

The chain recombines TRBV29-1 with TRBJ2-2, with 9 bases aligning to TRBD2. Germline CDR1 is SQVTM and CDR2 is ANQGSEA. CDR3 length: 15 amino acids. The junction had 11 bases not matched to a gene; V was cut back by 7 bases and J by 5 bases. CDR3 in DNA: TGCAGCGCCATCGGGGCGGGAGGGCCAACCGGGGAGCTGTTTTTT. Its protein is CSAIGAGGPTGELFF.

This clone is categorized as medium-sized. This chain uses TRBV2 with TRBJ2-1, with TRBD2 matching 10 bases. CDR1 SNHLY and CDR2 FYNNEI come from the germline V gene. V lost 3 bases and J lost 7; bases outside the gene matches: 3. The CDR3 has 14 residues. The CDR3 reads CASSESGGDNEQFF. As DNA, the CDR3 is TGTGCCAGCAGTGAGAGCGGGGGGGATAATGAGCAGTTCTTC.

The rearrangement joins TRBV5-1 to TRBJ2-7; D gene uncertain. This CDR3 is built from 10 residues. CDR1 is SGHRS and CDR2 is YFSETQ in the germline V gene. CDR3 sequence: CARETYEQYF. The CDR3 DNA follows: TGCGCGAGAGAGACCTACGAGCAGTACTTC.

The rearrangement joins TRBV30 to TRBJ2-6, with D perhaps TRBD2 (6 bases). The CDR3 is 13 amino acids. The germline CDR1 and CDR2 sequences are GTSNPN and SVGIG (reference sequence). The CDR3 region is CAGGDSGANVLTF. CDR3 nucleotide sequence: TGTGCGGGGGGAGACTCTGGGGCCAACGTCCTGACTTTC.

This clone has a handful of counts. CDR3 region: CASSQSADRGPGEQFF. CDR3 coding DNA: TGCGCCAGCAGCCAAAGCGCGGACAGGGGGCCCGGTGAGCAGTTCTTC. The rearrangement links TRBV4-3 to TRBJ2-1, with TRBD1 matching 11 bases. CDR3 length equals 16 residues. The germline V gene has CDR1 LGHNA and CDR2 YSLEER. The V gene end was trimmed by 2 bases and the J gene end by 9 bases; junction bases not matched to a gene: 9.

The chain carries TRBV5-8 and TRBJ1-5, with TRBD1 matching over 9 bases. V lost 3 bases, J lost 5 bases, and 6 bases stayed unmatched. CDR1 is SGHTS, CDR2 YDEGEE, per germline. CDR3 length: 15 residues. The CDR3 nucleotides are TGTGCCAGCAGCTCCGGACAGGGGCCTGATCAGCCCCAGCATTTT. It specifies CASSSGQGPDQPQHF.